This record looks at one T cell receptor (beta chain) sequence and its context. Its antigen is unknown. TCRdb re-derived calls from the 5' RACE reads in MiXCR, one entry per CDR3 protein. The sample includes about 570,000 distinct CDR3 sequences, roughly 9.9% of them seen just once. Germline CDR1 reads SGHAT; CDR2 reads FQNNGV. V was cut by 5 bases and J by 4 bases, with 14 bases left in between. The CDR3 loop spans 15 amino acids. The data are from a study of identical twins. Study-level results: Out-of-frame alpha sequences common to twins were enriched for low generation probability. Model-predicted out-of-frame TCR alpha sharing fell below observed values in monozygotic twins. Cross-sectional statistical analysis was relied on for the conclusions, without the same donors being followed.

This same sample was also part of a study on yellow fever vaccine responses in identical twins.

This TCR was recovered from a woman younger than 30 in good health. This chain links TRBV11-2 with TRBJ2-2, with TRBD1 as a possible D gene (6 bases). Sequences were obtained from PBMCs. CDR3 nucleotide sequence: TGTGCCAGCAGCATACCGGGACACTCCACCGGGGAGCTGTTTTTT. Its protein is CASSIPGHSTGELFF.